This T cell receptor (beta chain) was identified in a study of early stage breast cancer tumors. Across the whole study: Most invasive tumors, twelve of 16, were ER+/PR+/HER2-.

About this clone: Antigen unknown.

V gave up 3 bases and J gave up 5 bases; unmatched junction bases: 13. Germline V gene sequence: CDR1 MGHDK, CDR2 SYGVNS. CDR3 size: 17 residues. Study outcomes and limitations: Most shared enriched TCRB sequences were commonly generated ones.

Data came from immunoSEQ multiplex PCR; TCRdb stores just in-frame clones and leaves some out. The sample lists around 30,000 clones; around 75% were seen once. Sequencing was carried out using breast tumor tissue. The TCR sequence derives from a person under 45 with breast cancer. This chain connects TRBV25-1 to TRBJ2-1, with 7 bases lining up with TRBD2. CDR3 in DNA: TGTGCCAGCAGTGAGTCCGGGGTGGGAGGGCCGGACAATGAGCAGTTCTTC. The encoded protein is CASSESGVGGPDNEQFF.